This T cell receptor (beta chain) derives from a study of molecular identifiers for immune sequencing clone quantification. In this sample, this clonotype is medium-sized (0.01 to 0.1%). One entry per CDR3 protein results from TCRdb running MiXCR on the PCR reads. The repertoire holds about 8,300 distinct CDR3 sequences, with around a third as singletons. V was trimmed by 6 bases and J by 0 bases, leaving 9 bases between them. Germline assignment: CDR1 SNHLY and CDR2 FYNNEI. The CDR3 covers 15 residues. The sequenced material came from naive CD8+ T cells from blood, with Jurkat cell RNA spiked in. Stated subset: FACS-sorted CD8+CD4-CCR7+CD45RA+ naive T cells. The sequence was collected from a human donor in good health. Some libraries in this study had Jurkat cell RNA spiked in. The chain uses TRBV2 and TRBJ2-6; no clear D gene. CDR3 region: CASRTDPSGANVLTF. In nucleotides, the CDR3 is TGTGCCAGCAGAACCGACCCCTCTGGGGCCAACGTCCTGACTTTC. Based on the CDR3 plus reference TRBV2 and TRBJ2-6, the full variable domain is EPEVTQTPSHQVTQMGQEVILRCVPISNHLYFYWYRQILGQKVEFLVSFYNNEISEKSEIFDDQFSVERPDGSNFTLKIRSTKLEDSAMYFCASRTDPSGANVLTFGAGSRLTVL.